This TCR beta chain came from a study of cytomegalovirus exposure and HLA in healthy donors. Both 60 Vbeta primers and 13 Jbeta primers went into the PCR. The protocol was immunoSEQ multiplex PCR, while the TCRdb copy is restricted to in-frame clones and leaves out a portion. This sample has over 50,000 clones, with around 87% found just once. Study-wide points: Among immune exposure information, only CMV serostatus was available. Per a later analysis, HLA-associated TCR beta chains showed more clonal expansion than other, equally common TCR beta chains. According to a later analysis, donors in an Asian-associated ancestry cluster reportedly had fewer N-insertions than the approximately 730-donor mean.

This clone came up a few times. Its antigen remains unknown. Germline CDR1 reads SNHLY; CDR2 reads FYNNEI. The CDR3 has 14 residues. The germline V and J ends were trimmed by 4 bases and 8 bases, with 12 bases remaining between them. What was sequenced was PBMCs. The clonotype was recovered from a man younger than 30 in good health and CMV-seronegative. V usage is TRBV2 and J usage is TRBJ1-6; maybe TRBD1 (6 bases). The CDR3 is CASSVGQWDSPLHF. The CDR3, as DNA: TGTGCCAGCAGTGTAGGACAGTGGGATTCACCCCTCCACTTT.